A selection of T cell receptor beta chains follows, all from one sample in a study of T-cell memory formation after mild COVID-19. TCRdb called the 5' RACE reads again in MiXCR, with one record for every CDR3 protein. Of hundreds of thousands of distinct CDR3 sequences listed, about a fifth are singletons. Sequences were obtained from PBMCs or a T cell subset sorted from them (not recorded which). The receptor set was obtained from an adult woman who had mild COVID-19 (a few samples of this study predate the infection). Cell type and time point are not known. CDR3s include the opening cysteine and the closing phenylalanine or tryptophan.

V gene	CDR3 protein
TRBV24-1	CATSDTLRTYNEQFF
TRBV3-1	CASSPGAPQEQYF
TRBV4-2	CASSQEDVISRQGTGELFF
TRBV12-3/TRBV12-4	CASSFQWGTQYF
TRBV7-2	CASSPRPLTQETQYF
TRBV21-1	CASSEDSQGDLKGGKTYEQYF
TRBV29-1	CSVAGGYGTDTQYF
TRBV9	CASSVTETSRRLFF
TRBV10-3	CAISESSGGHTDTQYF
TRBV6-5	CASSYSVRVTEAFF
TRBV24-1	CATSETGNTIYF
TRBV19	CASSIPTGAAWYGYTF
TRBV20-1	CSAPLPTGTYVYEQYF
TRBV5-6	CASSTKQGYRYEQYF
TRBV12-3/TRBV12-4	CASSLRGSQPQHF
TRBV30	CAWSPLVSGRVSSYNEQFF
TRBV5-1	CASSLVVAVMNTGELFF
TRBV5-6	CASSFRLTSSNQPQHF
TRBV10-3	CAISEPGDFGAFF
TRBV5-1	CASSLTSGTGSVGNTIYF
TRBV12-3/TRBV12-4	CASRLSGTGSVEQYF
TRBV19	CASTHTGNTIYF
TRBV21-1	CASSKDSRQGDSPLHF
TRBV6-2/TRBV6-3	CATNPWAGTSLNEQFF
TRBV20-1	CSARLGDTSYEQYF
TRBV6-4	CASSDRGRIGELFF
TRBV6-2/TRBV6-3	CASSYKGRPREETQYF
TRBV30	CAWSPLEVGGDPYNEQFF
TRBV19	CATTPGQLETQYF
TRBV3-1	CASRATLAGSSYEQYF
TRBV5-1	CASSLRRAGMNTEAFF
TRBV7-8	CASSLETLDNTGELFF
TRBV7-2	CASSQALTGELFF
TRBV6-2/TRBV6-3	CASSYDGGAVPDTQYF
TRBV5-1	CASSDWDGTYEQYF
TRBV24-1	CATSVGGTGGNEQFF
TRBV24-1	CATSDFSRAGNTGELFF
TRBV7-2	CASRRGTDSYEQYF
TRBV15	CATSRASHADTQYF
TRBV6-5	CASRGTGGSNQPQHF
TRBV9	CASSVGLAGVETQYF
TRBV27	CASSLRGGLTQETQYF
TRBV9	CASSSPGDGTFYEQYF
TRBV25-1	CASSERGNTEAFF
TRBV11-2	CASSFLTTGNTEAFF